Sequencing of this T cell receptor beta chain was carried out in a study of CD8+ T cells in alopecia areata. Findings and limits, study-wide: Scalp sample sequencing also detects resident alphabeta T cells of normal skin.

The treatment is: oral pan-JAK inhibitor, 5-10 mg twice daily. Cell sorting on a FACSAria was used to separate CD4+ and CD8+ T cells from the PBMCs. This clone was observed a few times. Its matching antigen is unknown. Reverse transcription of extracted RNA yielded cDNA, which provided the sequencing template. Profiled with immunoSEQ multiplex PCR; TCRdb holds only in-frame clones, not every one. The sample comprises some 100,000 clones, 55% to 70% of which are singletons, and around 15% rests with the top ten. The germline gives CDR1 LNHDA, CDR2 SQIVND (reference sequence). V was cut by 1 base and J by 2 bases, with 10 bases left in between. The CDR3 contains 15 residues.

Sample: CD8+ T cells sorted from blood, taken at week 56, from a patient treated with tofacitinib. This sequence joins TRBV19 and TRBJ2-3; no clear D. The sequence derives from a human donor with alopecia areata. CDR3 residues: CASSIVVQATDTQYF. The CDR3, as DNA: TGTGCCAGTAGTATAGTTGTCCAGGCCACAGATACGCAGTATTTT.